The 12 T cell receptor beta chains in this list originate from one sample, sequenced in a study of CD8 T cells in Susac syndrome. When the RNA was reverse transcribed, random hexamers were used with an input of roughly 0.45 to 1 ug. MiXCR, applied by TCRdb to the immunoSEQ multiplex PCR reads, yields one record per CDR3 protein. The sample contains tens of thousands of distinct CDR3 sequences, 90% to 97% of which appear only once. The sample taken for sequencing was CD8+ T cells from PBMCs. Receptors were obtained from a human donor with Susac syndrome.

The chain has TRBV9 and TRBJ2-7, with a possible D match to TRBD2 (6 bases). V was cut by 0 bases and J by 6 bases, with 13 bases left in between. This CDR3 is 14 amino acids long. CDR1 and CDR2 (germline): SGDLS, YYNGEE. The CDR3 reads CASSVGLSGGEQYF. The CDR3 DNA reads as TGTGCCAGCAGCGTAGGGCTCTCCGGGGGCGAGCAGTACTTC.

This clonotype was counted only a few times. The chain links TRBV28 to TRBJ2-3; TRBD2 matches at 11 bases. Germline trimming cut 4 bases from V and 6 bases from J; bases unmatched to any gene: 3. The germline V gene has CDR1 MDHEN and CDR2 SYDVKM. The CDR3 spans 14 residues. CDR3 nucleotide sequence: TGTGCCAGCAGTTCACTAGCGGGAGCTGATACGCAGTATTTT. It encodes CASSSLAGADTQYF.

V gene TRBV7-9 combines with J gene TRBJ2-7; TRBD1 matches at 7 bases. The CDR3 runs to 13 residues. CDR1 SEHNR and CDR2 FQNEAQ come from the germline V gene (reference sequence). J was trimmed by 4 bases and V by 5 bases; bases with no gene match: 5. The CDR3 DNA sequence: TGTGCCAGCAGCCCACAGGGGTGGTACGAGCAGTACGTC. Encoded protein: CASSPQGWYEQYV.

The V and J genes are TRBV29-1 and TRBJ2-3; D is unresolved. Germline V gene lookup returns CDR1 SQVTM and CDR2 ANQGSEA. The length of the CDR3 is 13 residues. V dropped 4 bases and J dropped 0 bases, with 8 bases sitting between them. CDR3 region: CSVVLTSTDTQYF. In DNA form, the CDR3 reads TGCAGCGTTGTATTAACTAGCACAGATACGCAGTATTTT.

This clonotype was recorded only once. V is TRBV29-1 and J is TRBJ1-2, with D possibly being TRBD1 (6 bases). The CDR3 covers 15 residues. From germline, CDR1 is SQVTM and CDR2 ANQGSEA. Between the trimmed V and J ends, which lost 3 bases and 6 bases, there was a span of 20 bases. The DNA for the CDR3 is TGCAGCGTTGATGTAACAGGGAATGCGGGGAATGGCTACACCTTC. Translating it yields CSVDVTGNAGNGYTF.

This chain links TRBV20-1 with TRBJ2-7; a possible D gene is TRBD2 (7 bases). Germline V gene lookup returns CDR1 DFQATT and CDR2 SNEGSKA (reference sequence). V gave up 1 base and J gave up 6 bases, with 13 bases separating them. CDR3 length: 13 amino acids. DNA for the CDR3: TGCAGTGCTAGAGGCAGGGAGGGGGTCGAGCAGTACTTC. Amino acids: CSARGREGVEQYF.

The chain combines TRBV28 with TRBJ2-7, with D unresolved. Trimming shortened V by 2 bases and J by 3 bases, and 14 bases separated the two germline ends. The CDR3 runs 15 residues. The germline CDR1 and CDR2 sequences are MDHEN and SYDVKM. The CDR3 sequence: CASSLRIMNNYEQYF. Written as DNA, the CDR3 is TGTGCCAGCAGTTTACGCATAATGAACAACTACGAGCAGTACTTC.

The chain joins TRBV20-1 to TRBJ2-7; D gene unclear. This CDR3 region has 13 residues. CDR1 DFQATT and CDR2 SNEGSKA come from the germline V gene (reference sequence). V was shortened by 3 bases and J by 0 bases, with 9 bases between the two germline ends. CDR3 in DNA: TGCAGTGCTAGGGGCCACAGCTCCTACGAGCAGTACTTC. Protein: CSARGHSSYEQYF.

In DNA form, the CDR3 reads TGTGCCAGTTGCACAACTAGCGGCTCCACAGATACGCAGTATTTT. It encodes CASCTTSGSTDTQYF. The chain recombines TRBV12-3 or TRBV12-4 with TRBJ2-3; 8 bases map to TRBD2. The CDR3 contains 15 residues. The ends lost 9 bases at V and 2 bases at J; junction bases unmatched: 10.

The CDR3 loop is CSAPGQTNYEQYF. The CDR3 DNA follows: TGCAGTGCCCCGGGACAGACAAACTACGAGCAGTACTTC. This rearrangement joins TRBV20-1 to TRBJ2-7; 7 nucleotides agree with TRBD1. CDR3 length equals 13 residues. V was clipped by 6 bases and J by 3 bases; unmatched bases: 8. Germline CDR1 and CDR2: DFQATT and SNEGSKA (reference sequence).

The gene calls are TRBV9 and TRBJ2-1; D gene uncertain. This CDR3 has 12 amino acids. The germline V gene has CDR1 SGDLS and CDR2 YYNGEE. V lost 0 bases and J lost 15, with 13 bases in between. The CDR3 loop is CASSVDKSDLFF. Here the CDR3 DNA reads TGTGCCAGCAGCGTAGATAAGAGTGATTTGTTCTTC.

The V and J genes are TRBV13 and TRBJ2-5, with 7 bases matching TRBD1. The CDR3 runs to 14 residues. CDR1 is PRHDT and CDR2 is FYEKMQ in the germline V gene (reference sequence). The J segment lost 4 bases and the V segment lost 5 bases, leaving 7 bases of the junction unmatched. CDR3 region: CASSPGSGGETQYF. CDR3 in DNA: TGTGCCAGCAGCCCTGGCTCAGGGGGAGAGACCCAGTACTTC.